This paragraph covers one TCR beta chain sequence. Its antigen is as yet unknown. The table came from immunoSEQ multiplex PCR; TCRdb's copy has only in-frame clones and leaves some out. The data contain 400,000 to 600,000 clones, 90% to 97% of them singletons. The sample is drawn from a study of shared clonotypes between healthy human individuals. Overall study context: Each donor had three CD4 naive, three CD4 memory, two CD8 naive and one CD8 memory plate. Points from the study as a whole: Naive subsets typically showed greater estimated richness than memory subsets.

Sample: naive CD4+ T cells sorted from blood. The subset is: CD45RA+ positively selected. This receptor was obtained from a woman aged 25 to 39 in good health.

CDR3 sequence (DNA): TGTGCCAGCAGCACGGGACAGGGATTATCCACAGATACGCAGTATTTT. It encodes CASSTGQGLSTDTQYF. V gene TRBV7-9 combines with J gene TRBJ2-3; 9 nucleotides agree with TRBD1. This CDR3 is 16 amino acids long. The V and J ends lost 5 bases and 2 bases, in that order; junction bases with no gene match: 8. CDR1 and CDR2 from the germline V gene are SEHNR and FQNEAQ (reference sequence).